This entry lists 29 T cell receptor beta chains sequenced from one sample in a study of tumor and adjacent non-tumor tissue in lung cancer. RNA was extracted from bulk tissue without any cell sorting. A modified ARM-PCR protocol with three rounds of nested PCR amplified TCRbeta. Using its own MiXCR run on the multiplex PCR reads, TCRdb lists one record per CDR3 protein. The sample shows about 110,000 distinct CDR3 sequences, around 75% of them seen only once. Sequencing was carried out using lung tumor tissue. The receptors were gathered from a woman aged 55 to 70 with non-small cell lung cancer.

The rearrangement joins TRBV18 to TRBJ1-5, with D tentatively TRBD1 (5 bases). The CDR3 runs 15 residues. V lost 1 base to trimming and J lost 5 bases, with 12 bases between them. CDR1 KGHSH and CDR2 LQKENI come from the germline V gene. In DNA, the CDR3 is TGTGCCAGCTCACCACAGGGGTTATGGGATCAGCCCCAGCATTTT. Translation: CASSPQGLWDQPQHF.

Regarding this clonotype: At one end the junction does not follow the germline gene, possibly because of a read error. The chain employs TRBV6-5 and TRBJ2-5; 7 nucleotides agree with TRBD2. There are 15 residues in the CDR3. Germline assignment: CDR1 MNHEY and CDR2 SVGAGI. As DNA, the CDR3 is TGTGCCAGCAGTTACTCATGGGGGGGGGGAGAGACCCAATACTTC. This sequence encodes CASSYSWGGGETQYF.

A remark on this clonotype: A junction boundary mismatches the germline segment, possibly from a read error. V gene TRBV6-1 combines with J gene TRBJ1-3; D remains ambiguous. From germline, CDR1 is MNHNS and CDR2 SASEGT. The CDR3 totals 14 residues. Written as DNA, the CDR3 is TGTGCCAGCAAGAGCGGTCTGAGAGGAAACACCATGTATTTT. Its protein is CASKSGLRGNTMYF.

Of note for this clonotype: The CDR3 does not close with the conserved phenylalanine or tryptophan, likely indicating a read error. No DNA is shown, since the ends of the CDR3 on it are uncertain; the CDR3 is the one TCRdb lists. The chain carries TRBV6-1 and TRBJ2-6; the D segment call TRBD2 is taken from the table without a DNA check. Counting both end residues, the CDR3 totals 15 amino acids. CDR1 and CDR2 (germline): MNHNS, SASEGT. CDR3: CASCVEGSGANFLNV.

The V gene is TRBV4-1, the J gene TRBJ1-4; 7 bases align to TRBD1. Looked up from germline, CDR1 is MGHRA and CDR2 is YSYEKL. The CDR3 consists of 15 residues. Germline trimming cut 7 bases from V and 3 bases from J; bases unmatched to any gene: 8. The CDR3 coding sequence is TGCGCCAGCAACCAGACAGGGACAGCTAATGAAAAACTGTTTTTT. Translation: CASNQTGTANEKLFF.

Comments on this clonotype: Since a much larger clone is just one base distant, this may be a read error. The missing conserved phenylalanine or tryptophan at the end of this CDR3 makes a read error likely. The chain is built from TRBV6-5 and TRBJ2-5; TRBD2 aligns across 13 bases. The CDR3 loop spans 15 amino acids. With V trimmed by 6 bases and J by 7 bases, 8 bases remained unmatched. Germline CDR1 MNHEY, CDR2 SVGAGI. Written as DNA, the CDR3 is TGTGCCAGCAGAGGACTAGCGGGGGTGTGGGGGACCCAGTACCTC. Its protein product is CASRGLAGVWGTQYL.

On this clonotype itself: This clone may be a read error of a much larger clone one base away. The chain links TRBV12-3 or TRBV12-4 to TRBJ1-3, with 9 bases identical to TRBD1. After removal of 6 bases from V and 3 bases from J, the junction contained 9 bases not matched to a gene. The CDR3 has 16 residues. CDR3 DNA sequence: TGTGCCAGCAGGTCTGGGACAGGGAGTTTTGGAAACACCATATATTTT. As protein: CASRSGTGSFGNTIYF.

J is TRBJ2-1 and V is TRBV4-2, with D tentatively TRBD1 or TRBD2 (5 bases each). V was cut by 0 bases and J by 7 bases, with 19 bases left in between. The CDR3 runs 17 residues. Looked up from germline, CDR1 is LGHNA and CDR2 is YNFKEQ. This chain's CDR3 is CASSQDRANGDLNEQFF. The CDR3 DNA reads TGTGCCAGCAGCCAAGATCGAGCTAACGGGGACCTAAATGAGCAGTTCTTC.

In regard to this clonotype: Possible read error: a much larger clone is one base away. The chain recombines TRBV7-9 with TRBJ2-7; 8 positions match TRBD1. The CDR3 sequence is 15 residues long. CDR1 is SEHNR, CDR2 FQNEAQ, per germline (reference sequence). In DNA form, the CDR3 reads TGTGCCAGCAGCTCCGGCGGGACAGGAGTCTACGATCAGTACTTC. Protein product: CASSSGGTGVYDQYF.

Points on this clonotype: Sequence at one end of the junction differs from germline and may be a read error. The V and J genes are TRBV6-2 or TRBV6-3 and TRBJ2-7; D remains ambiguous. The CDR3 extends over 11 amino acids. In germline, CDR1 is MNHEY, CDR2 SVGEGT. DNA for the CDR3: TGTGTCAGCAGCAAAACCTACGTGCAGTACTTC. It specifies CVSSKTYVQYF.

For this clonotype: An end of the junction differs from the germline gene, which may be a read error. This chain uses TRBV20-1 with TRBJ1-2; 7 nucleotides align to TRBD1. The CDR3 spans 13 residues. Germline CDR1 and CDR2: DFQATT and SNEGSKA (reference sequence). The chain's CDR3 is CSTEAGGIYGYTF. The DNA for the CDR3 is TGCAGTACTGAGGCAGGGGGGATCTACGGCTATACCTTC.

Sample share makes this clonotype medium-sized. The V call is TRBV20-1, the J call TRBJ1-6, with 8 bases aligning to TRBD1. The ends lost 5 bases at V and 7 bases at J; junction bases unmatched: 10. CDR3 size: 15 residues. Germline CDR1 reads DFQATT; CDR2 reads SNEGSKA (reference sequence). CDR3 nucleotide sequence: TGCAGTGCTCGGTCAGGGGGCATAGAAAATTCACCCCTCCACTTT. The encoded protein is CSARSGGIENSPLHF.

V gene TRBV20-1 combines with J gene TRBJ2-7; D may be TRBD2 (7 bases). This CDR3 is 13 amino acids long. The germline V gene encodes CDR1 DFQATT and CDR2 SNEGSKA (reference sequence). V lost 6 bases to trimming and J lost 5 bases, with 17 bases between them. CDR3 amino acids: CSAAGGRGNEQYF. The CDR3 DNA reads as TGCAGTGCAGCCGGGGGGCGAGGGAACGAGCAGTACTTC.

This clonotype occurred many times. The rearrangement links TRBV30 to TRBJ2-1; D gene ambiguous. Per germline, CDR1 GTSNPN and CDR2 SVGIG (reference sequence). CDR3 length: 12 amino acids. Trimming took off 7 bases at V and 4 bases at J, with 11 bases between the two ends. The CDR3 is CASSRGYNEQFF. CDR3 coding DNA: TGTGCCTCCTCCCGCGGTTACAATGAGCAGTTCTTC.

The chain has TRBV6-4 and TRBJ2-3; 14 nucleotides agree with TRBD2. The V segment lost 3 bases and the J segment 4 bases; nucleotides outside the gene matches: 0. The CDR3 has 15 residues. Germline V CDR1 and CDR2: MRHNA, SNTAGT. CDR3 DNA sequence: TGTGCCAGCAGTGAGACTAGCGGGGGGGCAGATACGCAGTATTTT. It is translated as CASSETSGGADTQYF.

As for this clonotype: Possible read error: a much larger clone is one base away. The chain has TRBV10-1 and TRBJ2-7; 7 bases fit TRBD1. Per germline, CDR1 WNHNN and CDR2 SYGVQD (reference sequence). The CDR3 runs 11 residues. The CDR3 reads CASSATTGPHF. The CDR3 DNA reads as TGCGCCAGCAGTGCGACGACAGGGCCCCATTTC.

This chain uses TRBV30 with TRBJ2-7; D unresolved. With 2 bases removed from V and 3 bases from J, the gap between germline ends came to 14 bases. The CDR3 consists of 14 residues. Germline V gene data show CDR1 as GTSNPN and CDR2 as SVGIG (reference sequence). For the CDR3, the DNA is TGTGCCTGGAGTCCTTTGGAAGTGAGCTACGAGCAGTACTTC. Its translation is CAWSPLEVSYEQYF.

The CDR3 DNA follows: TGTGCCAGCAGTACCGGGGCTAACGGGATGGTTGAGCAGTTCTTC. Translated, it gives CASSTGANGMVEQFF. This sequence joins TRBV11-3 and TRBJ2-1, with D perhaps matching TRBD1 or TRBD2 (5 bases each). V was clipped by 6 bases and J by 9 bases, with 21 bases between them. Looked up from germline, CDR1 is SGHNT and CDR2 is YENEEA. The CDR3 loop spans 15 amino acids. Based on the CDR3 plus reference TRBV11-3 and TRBJ2-1, the full variable domain is EAGVVQSPRYKIIEKKQPVAFWCNPISGHNTLYWYLQNLGQGPELLIRYENEEAVDDSQLPKDRFSAERLKGVDSTLKIQPAELGDSAVYLCASSTGANGMVEQFFGPGTRLTVL.

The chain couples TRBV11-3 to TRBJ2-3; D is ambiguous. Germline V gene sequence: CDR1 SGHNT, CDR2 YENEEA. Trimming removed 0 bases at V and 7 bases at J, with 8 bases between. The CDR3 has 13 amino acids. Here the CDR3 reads CASSLDEIYTQYF. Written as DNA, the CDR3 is TGTGCCAGCAGCTTAGACGAGATCTATACGCAGTATTTT.

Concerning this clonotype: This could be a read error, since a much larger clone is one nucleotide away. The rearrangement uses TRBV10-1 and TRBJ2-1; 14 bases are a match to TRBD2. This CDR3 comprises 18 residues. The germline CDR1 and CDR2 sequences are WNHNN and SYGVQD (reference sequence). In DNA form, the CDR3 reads TGCGCCATCAGTCGGACTAGCGGGAGGCCCGGGCTGTCAGATGAGCAGTTCTTC. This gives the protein CAISRTSGRPGLSDEQFF.

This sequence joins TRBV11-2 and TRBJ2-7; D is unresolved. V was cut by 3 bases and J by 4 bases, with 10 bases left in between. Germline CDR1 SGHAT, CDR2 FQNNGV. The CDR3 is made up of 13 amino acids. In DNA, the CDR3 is TGTGCCAGCAGCTTTAGCCACCCTTACGAGCAGTACTTC. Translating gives CASSFSHPYEQYF.

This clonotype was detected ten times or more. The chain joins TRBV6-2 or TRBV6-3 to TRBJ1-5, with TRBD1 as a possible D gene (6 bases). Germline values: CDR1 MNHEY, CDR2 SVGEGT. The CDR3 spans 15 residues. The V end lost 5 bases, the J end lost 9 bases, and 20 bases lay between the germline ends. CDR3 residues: CASSELDGGPRPQHF. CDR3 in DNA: TGTGCCAGCAGTGAACTTGACGGGGGCCCAAGGCCCCAGCATTTT.

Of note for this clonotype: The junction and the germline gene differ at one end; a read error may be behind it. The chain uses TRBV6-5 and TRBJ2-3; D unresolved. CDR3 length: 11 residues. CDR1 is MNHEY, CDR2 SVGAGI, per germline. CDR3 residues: CANSPQDTQYF. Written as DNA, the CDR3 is TGTGCCAACAGTCCCCAAGATACGCAGTATTTT.

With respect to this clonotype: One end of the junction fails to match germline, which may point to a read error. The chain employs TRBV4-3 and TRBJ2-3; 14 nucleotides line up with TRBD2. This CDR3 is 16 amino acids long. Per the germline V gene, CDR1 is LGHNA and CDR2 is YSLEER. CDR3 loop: CASSRGTSGGTYTQYF. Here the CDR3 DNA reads TGTGCCAGCAGCCGAGGGACTAGCGGGGGAACATATACGCAGTATTTT.

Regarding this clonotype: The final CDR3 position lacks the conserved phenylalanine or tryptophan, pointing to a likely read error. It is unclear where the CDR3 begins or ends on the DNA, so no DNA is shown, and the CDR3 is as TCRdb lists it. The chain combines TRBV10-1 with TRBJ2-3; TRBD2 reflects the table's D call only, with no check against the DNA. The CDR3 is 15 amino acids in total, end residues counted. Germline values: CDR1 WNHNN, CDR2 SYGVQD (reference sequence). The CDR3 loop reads CASSEEELAADTQNV.

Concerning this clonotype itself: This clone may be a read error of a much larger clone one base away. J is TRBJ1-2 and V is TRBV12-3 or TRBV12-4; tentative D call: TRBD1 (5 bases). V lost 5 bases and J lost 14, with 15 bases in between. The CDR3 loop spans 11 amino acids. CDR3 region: CASSPGTVRTF. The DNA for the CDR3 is TGTGCCAGCAGTCCCGGGACTGTTCGGACCTTC.

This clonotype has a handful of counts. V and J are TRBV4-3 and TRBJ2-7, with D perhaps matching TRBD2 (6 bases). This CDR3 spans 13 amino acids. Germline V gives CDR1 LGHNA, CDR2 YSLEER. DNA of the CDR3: TGCGCTAGCGGCCAAGGGGCGAGGTACGAGCAGTACTTC. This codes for CASGQGARYEQYF.

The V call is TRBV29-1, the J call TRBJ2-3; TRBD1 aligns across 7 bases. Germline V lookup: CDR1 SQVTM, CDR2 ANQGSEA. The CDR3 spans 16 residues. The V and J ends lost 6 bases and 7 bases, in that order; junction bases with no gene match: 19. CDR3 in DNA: TGCAGCGTCGGCCGGACAGGACGAGCTAGCACGTATACGCAGTATTTT. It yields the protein CSVGRTGRASTYTQYF.

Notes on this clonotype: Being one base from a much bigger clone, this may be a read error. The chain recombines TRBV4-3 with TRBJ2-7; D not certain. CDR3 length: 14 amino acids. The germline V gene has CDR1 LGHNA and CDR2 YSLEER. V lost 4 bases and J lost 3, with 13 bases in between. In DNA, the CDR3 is TGCGCCAGCAGCCGTCAAAAAGTGGGCTACGAGCAGTACTTC. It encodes CASSRQKVGYEQYF.